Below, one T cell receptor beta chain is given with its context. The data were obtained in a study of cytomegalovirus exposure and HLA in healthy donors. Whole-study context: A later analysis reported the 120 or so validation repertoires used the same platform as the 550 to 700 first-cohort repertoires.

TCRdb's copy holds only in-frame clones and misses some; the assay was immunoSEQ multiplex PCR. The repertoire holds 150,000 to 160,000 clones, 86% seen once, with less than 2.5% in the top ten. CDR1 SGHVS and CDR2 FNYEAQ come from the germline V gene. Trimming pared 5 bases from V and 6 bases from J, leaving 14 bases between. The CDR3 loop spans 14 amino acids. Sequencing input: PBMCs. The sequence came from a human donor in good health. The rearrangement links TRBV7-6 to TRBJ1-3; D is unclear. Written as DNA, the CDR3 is TGTGCCAGCAGCCCTACAGTGCCCGAAAACACCATATATTTT. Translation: CASSPTVPENTIYF.